The TCR beta chain under discussion was sequenced for a study of blood T cell repertoires in COVID-19. In the study overall: Italy, Spain and the United States were the sources of the convalescent and acute COVID-19 samples. T cells, B-cell-depleted T cells, or PBMCs provided the cDNA or gDNA that served as material.

Authors' data handling: From reference gene primer amplification, estimates of nucleated cell counts were derived. The method was immunoSEQ multiplex PCR; TCRdb's version includes in-frame clones alone and lacks a portion of them. V and J calls and clone size come straight from that table; D and trimming were deduced from the DNA. Among 9,000 to 10,000 clones listed, around 80% were seen once. This receptor was taken from a man in his sixties with active COVID-19. The sequencing sample was made of peripheral blood.

CDR3 nucleotide sequence: TGTGCCAGCAGCCCCGGGACAATCGCTTATTCACCCCTCCACTTT. Encoded protein: CASSPGTIAYSPLHF. This chain uses TRBV13 with TRBJ1-6, with a possible D match to TRBD1 (6 bases). The CDR3 is 15 amino acids. Trimming removed 5 bases at V and 8 bases at J, with 16 bases between. CDR1 and CDR2 from the germline V gene are PRHDT and FYEKMQ (reference sequence).